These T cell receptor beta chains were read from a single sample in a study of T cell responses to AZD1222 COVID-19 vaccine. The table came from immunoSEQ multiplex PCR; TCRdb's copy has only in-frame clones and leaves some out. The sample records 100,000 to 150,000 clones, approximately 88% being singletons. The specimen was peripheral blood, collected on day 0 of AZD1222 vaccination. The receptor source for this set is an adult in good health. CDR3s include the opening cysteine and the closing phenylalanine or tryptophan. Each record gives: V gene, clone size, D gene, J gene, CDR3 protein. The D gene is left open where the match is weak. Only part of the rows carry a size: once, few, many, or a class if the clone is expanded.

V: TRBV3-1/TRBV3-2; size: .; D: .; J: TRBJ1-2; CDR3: CASNLTGTQFGYTF
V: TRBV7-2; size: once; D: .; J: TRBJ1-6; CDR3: CASSLGGQGHSPLHF
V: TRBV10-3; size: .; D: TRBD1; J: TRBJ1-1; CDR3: CAISDYQGAREAFF
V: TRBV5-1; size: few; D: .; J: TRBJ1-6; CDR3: CASSLGDPNSPLHF
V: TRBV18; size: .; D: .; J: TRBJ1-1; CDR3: CASSSGGSEAFF
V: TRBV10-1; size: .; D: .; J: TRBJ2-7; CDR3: CASRTGYEQYF
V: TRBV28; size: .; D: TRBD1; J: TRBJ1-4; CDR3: CASTTGDEKLFF
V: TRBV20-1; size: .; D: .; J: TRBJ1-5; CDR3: CSARSGVAQHF
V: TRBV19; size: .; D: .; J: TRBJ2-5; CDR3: CASSIGHIKETQYF
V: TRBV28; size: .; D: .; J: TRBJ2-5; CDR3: CASSPGQRYQETQYF
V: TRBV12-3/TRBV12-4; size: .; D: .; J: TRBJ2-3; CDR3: CASRSTGDTQYF
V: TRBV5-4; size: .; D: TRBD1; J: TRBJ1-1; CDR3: CASSAPGQGHTEAFF
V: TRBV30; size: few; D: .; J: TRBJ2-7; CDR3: CAWRTYAATGKHEQYF
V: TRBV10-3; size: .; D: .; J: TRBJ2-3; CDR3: CAISGSSTDTQYF
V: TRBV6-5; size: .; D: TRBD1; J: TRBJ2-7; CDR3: CATTRGQGTYEQYF
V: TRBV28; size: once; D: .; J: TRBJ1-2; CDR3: CASTLDSAYGYTF
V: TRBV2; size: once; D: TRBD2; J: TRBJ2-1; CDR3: CASRRRLAGDNEQFF
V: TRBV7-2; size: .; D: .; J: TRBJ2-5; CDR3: CASSPAGGVQETQYF
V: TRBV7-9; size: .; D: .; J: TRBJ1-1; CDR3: CASSFISYSGDPEAFF
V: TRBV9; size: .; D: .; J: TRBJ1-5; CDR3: CASSPGQPNQPQHF
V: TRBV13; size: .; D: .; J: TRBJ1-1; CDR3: CASKGDSNTEAFF
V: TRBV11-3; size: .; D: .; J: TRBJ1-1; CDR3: CASSLGVGNMNTEAFF
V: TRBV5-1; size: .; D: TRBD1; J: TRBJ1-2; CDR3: CASSESTGGGSGYTF
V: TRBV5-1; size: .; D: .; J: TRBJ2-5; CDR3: CASSLDALGKTQYF
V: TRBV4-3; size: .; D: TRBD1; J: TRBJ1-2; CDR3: CASSRQIVRGPDYGYTF
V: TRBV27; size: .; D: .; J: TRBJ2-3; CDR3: CASRGASDTQYF
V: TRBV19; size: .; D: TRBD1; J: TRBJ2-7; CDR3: CASRRDRGYEQYF
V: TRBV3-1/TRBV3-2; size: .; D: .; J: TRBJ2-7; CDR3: CASSQAVGEQYF
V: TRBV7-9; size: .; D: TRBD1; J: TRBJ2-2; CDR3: CASGQGFGELFF
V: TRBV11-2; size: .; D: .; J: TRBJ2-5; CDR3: CASSLGWAKWETQYF
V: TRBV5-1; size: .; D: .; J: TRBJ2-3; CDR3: CASSFVADTQYF
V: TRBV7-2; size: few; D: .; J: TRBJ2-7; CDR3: CASRSWGSTFYEQYF